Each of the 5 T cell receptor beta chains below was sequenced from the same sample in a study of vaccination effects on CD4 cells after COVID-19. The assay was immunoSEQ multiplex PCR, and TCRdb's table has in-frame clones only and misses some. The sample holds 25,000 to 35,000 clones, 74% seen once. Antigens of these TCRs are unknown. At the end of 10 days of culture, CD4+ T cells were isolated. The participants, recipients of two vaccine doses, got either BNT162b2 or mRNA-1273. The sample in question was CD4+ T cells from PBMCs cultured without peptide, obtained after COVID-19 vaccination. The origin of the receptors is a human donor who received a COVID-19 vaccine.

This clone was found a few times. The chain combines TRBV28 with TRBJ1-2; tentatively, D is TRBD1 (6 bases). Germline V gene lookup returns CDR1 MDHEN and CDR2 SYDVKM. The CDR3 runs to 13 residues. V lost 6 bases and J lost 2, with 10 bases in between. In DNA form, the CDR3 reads TGTGCCAGCAGGCAAGGGGGGAACTATGGCTACACCTTC. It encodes CASRQGGNYGYTF.

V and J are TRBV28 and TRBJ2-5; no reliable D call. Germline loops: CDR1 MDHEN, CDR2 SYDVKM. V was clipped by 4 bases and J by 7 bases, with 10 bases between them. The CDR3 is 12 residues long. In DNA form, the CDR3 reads TGTGCCAGCAGTTCGATATCCTGGACCCAGTACTTC. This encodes CASSSISWTQYF.

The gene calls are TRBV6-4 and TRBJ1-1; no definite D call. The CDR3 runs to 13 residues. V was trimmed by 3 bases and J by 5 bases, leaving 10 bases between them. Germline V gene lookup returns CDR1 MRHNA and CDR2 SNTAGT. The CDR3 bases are TGTGCCAGCAGTGAACAATCGGGAACTGAAGCTTTCTTT. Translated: CASSEQSGTEAFF.

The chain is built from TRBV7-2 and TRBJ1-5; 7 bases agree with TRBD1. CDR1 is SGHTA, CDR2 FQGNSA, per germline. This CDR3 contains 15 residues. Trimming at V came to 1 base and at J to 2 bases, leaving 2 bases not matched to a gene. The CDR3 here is CASSLVGTGNQPQHF. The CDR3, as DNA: TGTGCCAGCAGCTTAGTGGGGACAGGCAATCAGCCCCAGCATTTT.

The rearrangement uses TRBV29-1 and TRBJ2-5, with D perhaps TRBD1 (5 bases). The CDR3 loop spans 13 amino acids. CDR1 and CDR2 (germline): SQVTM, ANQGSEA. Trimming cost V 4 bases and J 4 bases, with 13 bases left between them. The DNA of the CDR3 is TGCAGCGTTGGGGCCAGGGTGACAGAGACCCAGTACTTC. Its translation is CSVGARVTETQYF.